The sequence of this T cell receptor beta chain was determined in a study of CD8+CD57+ T cells in acquired aplastic anemia. The overall study: DNA from sorted CD4+ and CD8+ cells averaged roughly 3.2 ug.

A few counts support this clonotype. All patients picked for sequencing had shown, by flow cytometry, an expansion of CD8+CD57+ cells. CDR1 is SGHDT, CDR2 YYEEEE, per germline. The CDR3 loop spans 18 amino acids. V shed 4 bases and J 3 bases; nucleotides not matched to a gene: 15. CDR3 and TCR beta VDJ profiling relied on genomic DNA as the template. TCRdb reanalysed the reads using MiXCR and keeps one entry per CDR3 protein. The table has 75,000 to 80,000 distinct CDR3 sequences, less than 85% seen once; the top ten hold more than 80%. The sequence was obtained from a human donor with aplastic anemia. Sample: sorted CD4+, CD8+, or CD8+CD57+ T cells (not recorded which) from PBMCs. The chain uses TRBV5-6 and TRBJ2-7; 11 bases fit TRBD1. CDR3 bases: TGTGCCAGCAGCCCCAGGACAGGGGGCTGGGGAACCGTCTACGAGCAGTACTTC. This sequence encodes CASSPRTGGWGTVYEQYF.